These T cell receptor beta chains were read from a single sample in a study of cytomegalovirus exposure and HLA in healthy donors. Profiled with immunoSEQ multiplex PCR; TCRdb holds only in-frame clones, not every one. The sample lists roughly 80,000 clones, 77% seen once, with approximately 3% in the top ten. What was sequenced was PBMCs. Receptors originate from a man aged 45-60 years in good health and CMV-seropositive. Each CDR3 is given with its conserved first and last residue. D genes are given only for firm matches. Part of the rows lack a size; the others show once, few, many or a class for expanded clones.

j_call	d_call	clone_size	v_call	cdr3_length	cdr3_aa	cdr3_nt
TRBJ2-2	.	few	TRBV7-6	14	CASSFQGGTGELFF	TGTGCCAGCAGCTTTCAGGGTGGCACCGGGGAGCTGTTTTTT
TRBJ2-7	.	.	TRBV7-8	13	CASSARVSHEQYF	TGTGCCAGCAGCGCCAGGGTTTCCCACGAGCAGTACTTC
TRBJ2-5	TRBD1	.	TRBV14	14	CASSRDSTEETQYF	TGTGCCAGCAGCCGGGACAGCACTGAAGAGACCCAGTACTTC
TRBJ2-7	TRBD1	.	TRBV7-9	15	CASSSDYRGPYEQYF	TGTGCCAGCAGCTCGGACTACAGGGGGCCCTACGAGCAGTACTTC
TRBJ2-1	TRBD2	once	TRBV30	22	CAWSALGPISGRAWGSYNEQFF	TGTGCCTGGAGTGCACTAGGACCCATTAGCGGGAGGGCGTGGGGCTCCTACAATGAACAGTTCTTC
TRBJ1-4	.	once	TRBV7-9	14	CASRHSSTNEKLFF	TGTGCCAGCAGACACAGCTCAACTAATGAAAAACTGTTTTTT
TRBJ2-7	.	.	TRBV6-1	14	CASSEIGHYYEQYF	TGTGCCAGCAGTGAAATTGGACACTACTACGAGCAGTACTTC
TRBJ1-5	.	once	TRBV21-1	19	CASSKARNREDYSNQPQHF	TGTGCCAGCAGCAAAGCGCGGAATAGAGAGGATTATAGCAATCAGCCCCAGCATTTT
TRBJ2-7	TRBD1	.	TRBV7-9	14	CSSSFQGVELGQYF	TGTTCCAGCAGCTTCCAGGGGGTGGAATTGGGGCAGTACTTC
TRBJ2-3	.	.	TRBV2	16	CASSESGLAIADTQYF	TGTGCCAGCAGTGAATCCGGTCTAGCGATCGCAGATACGCAGTATTTT
TRBJ2-1	TRBD1	.	TRBV7-3	16	CASSTPGTGDKNEQFF	TGTGCCAGCAGCACCCCCGGGACAGGGGACAAGAATGAGCAGTTCTTC
TRBJ1-5	.	once	TRBV9	14	CASSVGTQNQPQHF	TGTGCCAGCAGCGTAGGGACACAAAATCAGCCCCAGCATTTT
TRBJ2-6	.	few	TRBV30	19	CAWSPGWGGRLSGANVLTF	TGTGCCTGGAGTCCTGGTTGGGGGGGGCGACTCTCTGGGGCCAACGTCCTGACTTTC
TRBJ1-2	.	once	TRBV5-5	14	CASSPQGWDYGYTF	TGTGCCAGCAGCCCACAGGGTTGGGACTATGGCTACACCTTC
TRBJ2-1	TRBD2	.	TRBV6-4	15	CASSDSGSGGNEQFF	TGTGCCAGCAGTGATAGCGGGAGTGGAGGCAATGAGCAGTTCTTC
TRBJ1-5	.	.	TRBV15	15	CATSRDARGKQPQHF	TGTGCCACCAGCAGAGATGCCAGGGGAAAACAGCCCCAGCATTTT
TRBJ1-5	TRBD1	.	TRBV30	14	CAWSDGTGNQPQHF	TGTGCCTGGAGTGATGGGACAGGGAATCAGCCCCAGCATTTT
TRBJ2-7	.	.	TRBV5-4	16	CASSLGGLADSYEQYF	TGTGCCAGCAGCTTGGGGGGGCTAGCGGACTCCTACGAGCAGTACTTC